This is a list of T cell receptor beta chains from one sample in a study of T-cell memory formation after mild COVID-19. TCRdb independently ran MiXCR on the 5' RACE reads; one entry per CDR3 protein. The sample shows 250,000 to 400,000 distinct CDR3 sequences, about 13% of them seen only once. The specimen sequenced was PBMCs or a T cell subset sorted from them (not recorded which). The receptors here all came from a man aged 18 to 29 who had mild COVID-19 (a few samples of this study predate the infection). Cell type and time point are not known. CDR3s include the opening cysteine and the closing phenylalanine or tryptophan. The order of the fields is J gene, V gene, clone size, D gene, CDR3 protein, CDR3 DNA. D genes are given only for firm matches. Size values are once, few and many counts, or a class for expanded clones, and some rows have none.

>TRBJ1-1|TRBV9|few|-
CASSPGGGRMNTEAFF
TGTGCCAGCAGCCCGGGGGGGGGACGGATGAACACTGAAGCTTTCTTT
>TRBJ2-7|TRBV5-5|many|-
CASSLAYSPDYEQYF
TGTGCCAGCAGCTTGGCCTACTCTCCGGACTACGAGCAGTACTTC
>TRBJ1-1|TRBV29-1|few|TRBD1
CSLIRLGGQTEAFF
TGCAGCCTAATTCGATTAGGGGGACAGACTGAAGCTTTCTTT
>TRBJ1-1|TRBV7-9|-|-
CASSVISLNTEAFF
TGTGCCAGCAGCGTTATCAGTTTGAACACTGAAGCTTTCTTT
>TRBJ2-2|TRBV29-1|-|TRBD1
CSVHGQGRNTGELFF
TGCAGCGTACACGGACAGGGGAGGAACACCGGGGAGCTGTTTTTT
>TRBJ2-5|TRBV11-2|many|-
CASSLVWRETQYF
TGTGCCAGCAGCTTAGTCTGGCGGGAGACCCAGTACTTC
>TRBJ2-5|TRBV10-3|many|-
CAISEGQPSQETQYF
TGTGCCATCAGTGAGGGTCAACCAAGCCAAGAGACCCAGTACTTC
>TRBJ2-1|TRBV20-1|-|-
CSARDRVSYNEQFF
TGCAGTGCTAGAGATCGGGTCTCCTACAATGAGCAGTTCTTC
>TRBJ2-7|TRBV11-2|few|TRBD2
CASSFLAGMQYF
TGTGCCAGCAGCTTTCTAGCGGGGATGCAGTACTTC
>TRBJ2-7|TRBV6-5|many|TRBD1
CASSYSRTGGYEQYF
TGTGCCAGCAGTTACTCTAGGACAGGGGGCTACGAGCAGTACTTC
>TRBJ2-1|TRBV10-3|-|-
CAITQDDYNEQFF
TGTGCCATCACACAGGATGACTACAATGAGCAGTTCTTC
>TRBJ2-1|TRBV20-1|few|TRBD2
CSATESGGLYEQFF
TGCAGTGCTACGGAGAGCGGGGGCCTTTATGAGCAGTTCTTC
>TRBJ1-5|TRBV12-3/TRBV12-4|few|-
CASSLSRRHQPQHF
TGTGCCAGCAGTTTGTCGCGCAGGCATCAGCCCCAGCATTTT
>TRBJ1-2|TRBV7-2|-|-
CASSLAGGGNYGYTF
TGTGCCAGCAGCTTAGCCGGAGGGGGAAACTATGGCTACACCTTC
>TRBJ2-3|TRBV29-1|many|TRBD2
CSVERAGGASDTQYF
TGCAGCGTTGAAAGGGCCGGGGGGGCATCTGATACGCAGTATTTT
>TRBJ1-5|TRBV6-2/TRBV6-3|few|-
CASSAMASADQPQHF
TGTGCCAGCAGTGCGATGGCCAGCGCCGATCAGCCCCAGCATTTT
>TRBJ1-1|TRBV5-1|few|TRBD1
CASSLQGAWGAEAFF
TGCGCCAGCAGCTTACAGGGGGCCTGGGGGGCTGAAGCTTTCTTT
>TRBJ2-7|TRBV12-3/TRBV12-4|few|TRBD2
CASMGLGFYEQYF
TGTGCCAGCATGGGACTAGGCTTCTACGAGCAGTACTTC
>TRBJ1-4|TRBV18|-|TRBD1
CASSHRTGDEKLFF
TGTGCCAGCTCACACAGGACAGGCGATGAAAAACTGTTTTTT
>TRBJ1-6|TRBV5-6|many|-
CASSLFGMSSYNSPLHF
TGTGCCAGCAGCTTGTTCGGGATGAGCTCCTATAATTCACCCCTCCACTTT
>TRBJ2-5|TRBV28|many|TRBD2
CASRASGGSQETQYF
TGTGCCAGCAGGGCTAGCGGGGGCTCCCAAGAGACCCAGTACTTC
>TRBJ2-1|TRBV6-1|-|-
CASQILNYNEQFF
TGTGCCAGCCAGATCCTAAACTACAATGAGCAGTTCTTC
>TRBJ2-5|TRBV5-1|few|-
CASSFSRVVRETQYF
TGCGCCAGCAGCTTCAGCAGGGTAGTTCGGGAGACCCAGTACTTC
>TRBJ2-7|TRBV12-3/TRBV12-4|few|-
CASSWVLYEQYF
TGTGCCAGCAGCTGGGTCCTTTACGAGCAGTACTTC
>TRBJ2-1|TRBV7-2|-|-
CASSLVGGKNPYNEQFF
TGTGCCAGCAGCTTAGTGGGGGGAAAGAACCCTTACAATGAGCAGTTCTTC
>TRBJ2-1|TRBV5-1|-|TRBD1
CASSLDRDPYNEQFF
TGCGCCAGCAGCCTGGACAGGGACCCCTACAATGAGCAGTTCTTC
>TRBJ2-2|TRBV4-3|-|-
CASSQEGLRKLFF
TGCGCCAGCAGCCAAGAGGGCCTACGGAAGCTGTTTTTT
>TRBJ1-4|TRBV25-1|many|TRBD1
CASSSPGTGKVTEKLFF
TGTGCCAGCAGTTCACCGGGGACAGGGAAGGTGACGGAAAAACTGTTTTTT
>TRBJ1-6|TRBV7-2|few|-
CASSLALQGSSYNSPLHF
TGTGCCAGCAGCTTAGCTCTCCAGGGGAGCTCCTATAATTCACCCCTCCACTTT
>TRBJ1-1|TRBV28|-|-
CASSSTVTEAFF
TGTGCCAGCAGCTCCACAGTTACTGAAGCTTTCTTT
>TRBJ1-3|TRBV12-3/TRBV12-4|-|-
CASSPGGNFGNTIYF
TGTGCCAGCAGTCCCGGAGGGAACTTTGGAAACACCATATATTTT
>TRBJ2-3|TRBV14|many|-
CASTSGHTQYF
TGTGCCAGCACCTCCGGCCATACGCAGTATTTT
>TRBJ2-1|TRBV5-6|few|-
CASSLVPGEPYNEQFF
TGTGCCAGCAGCTTGGTGCCGGGGGAACCCTACAATGAGCAGTTCTTC
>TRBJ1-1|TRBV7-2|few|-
CASSLNSGGTEAFF
TGTGCCAGCAGCTTAAACAGCGGGGGCACTGAAGCTTTCTTT
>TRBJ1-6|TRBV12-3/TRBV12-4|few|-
CASSLYRADNSPLHF
TGTGCCAGCAGTTTATACAGGGCAGATAATTCACCCCTCCACTTT
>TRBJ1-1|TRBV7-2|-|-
CASSLNSRGAEAFF
TGTGCCAGCAGCCTCAATTCCCGAGGCGCTGAAGCTTTCTTT
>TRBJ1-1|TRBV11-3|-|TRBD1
CASSLAGGPYTEAFF
TGTGCCAGCAGCTTAGCAGGGGGACCCTACACTGAAGCTTTCTTT
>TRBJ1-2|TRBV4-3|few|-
CASRSTGSYVGYTF
TGCGCCAGCAGATCAACAGGTAGCTATGTAGGCTACACCTTC
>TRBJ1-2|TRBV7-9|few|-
CASSSPRPGIYGYTF
TGTGCCAGCAGCTCCCCCCGTCCGGGGATTTATGGCTACACCTTC
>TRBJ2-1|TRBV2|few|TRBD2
CASRSSGGPTYNEQFF
TGTGCCAGCAGATCTAGCGGGGGCCCTACCTACAATGAGCAGTTCTTC
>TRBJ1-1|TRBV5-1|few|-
CASSLASQGAEAFF
TGCGCCAGCAGCTTGGCTTCCCAGGGCGCGGAAGCTTTCTTT
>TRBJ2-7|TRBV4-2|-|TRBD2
CASSQDPLGAGGAYEQYF
TGTGCCAGCAGCCAAGATCCCCTAGGAGCGGGGGGTGCCTACGAGCAGTACTTC
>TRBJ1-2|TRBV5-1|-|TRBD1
CASTGDYGYTF
TGCGCCAGTACAGGGGACTATGGCTACACCTTC
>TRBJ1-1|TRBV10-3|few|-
CAISELGGRDTEAFF
TGTGCCATCAGTGAGCTGGGGGGCCGCGACACTGAAGCTTTCTTT
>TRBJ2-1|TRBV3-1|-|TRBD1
CASSPTGGYEQFF
TGTGCCAGCAGCCCGACAGGGGGCTATGAGCAGTTCTTC
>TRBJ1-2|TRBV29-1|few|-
CSSPGPRGYTF
TGCAGCTCGCCGGGGCCTAGGGGCTACACCTTC
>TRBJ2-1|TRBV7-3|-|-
CASSLSSGAEQFF
TGTGCCAGCAGCTTATCTTCCGGAGCGGAGCAGTTCTTC